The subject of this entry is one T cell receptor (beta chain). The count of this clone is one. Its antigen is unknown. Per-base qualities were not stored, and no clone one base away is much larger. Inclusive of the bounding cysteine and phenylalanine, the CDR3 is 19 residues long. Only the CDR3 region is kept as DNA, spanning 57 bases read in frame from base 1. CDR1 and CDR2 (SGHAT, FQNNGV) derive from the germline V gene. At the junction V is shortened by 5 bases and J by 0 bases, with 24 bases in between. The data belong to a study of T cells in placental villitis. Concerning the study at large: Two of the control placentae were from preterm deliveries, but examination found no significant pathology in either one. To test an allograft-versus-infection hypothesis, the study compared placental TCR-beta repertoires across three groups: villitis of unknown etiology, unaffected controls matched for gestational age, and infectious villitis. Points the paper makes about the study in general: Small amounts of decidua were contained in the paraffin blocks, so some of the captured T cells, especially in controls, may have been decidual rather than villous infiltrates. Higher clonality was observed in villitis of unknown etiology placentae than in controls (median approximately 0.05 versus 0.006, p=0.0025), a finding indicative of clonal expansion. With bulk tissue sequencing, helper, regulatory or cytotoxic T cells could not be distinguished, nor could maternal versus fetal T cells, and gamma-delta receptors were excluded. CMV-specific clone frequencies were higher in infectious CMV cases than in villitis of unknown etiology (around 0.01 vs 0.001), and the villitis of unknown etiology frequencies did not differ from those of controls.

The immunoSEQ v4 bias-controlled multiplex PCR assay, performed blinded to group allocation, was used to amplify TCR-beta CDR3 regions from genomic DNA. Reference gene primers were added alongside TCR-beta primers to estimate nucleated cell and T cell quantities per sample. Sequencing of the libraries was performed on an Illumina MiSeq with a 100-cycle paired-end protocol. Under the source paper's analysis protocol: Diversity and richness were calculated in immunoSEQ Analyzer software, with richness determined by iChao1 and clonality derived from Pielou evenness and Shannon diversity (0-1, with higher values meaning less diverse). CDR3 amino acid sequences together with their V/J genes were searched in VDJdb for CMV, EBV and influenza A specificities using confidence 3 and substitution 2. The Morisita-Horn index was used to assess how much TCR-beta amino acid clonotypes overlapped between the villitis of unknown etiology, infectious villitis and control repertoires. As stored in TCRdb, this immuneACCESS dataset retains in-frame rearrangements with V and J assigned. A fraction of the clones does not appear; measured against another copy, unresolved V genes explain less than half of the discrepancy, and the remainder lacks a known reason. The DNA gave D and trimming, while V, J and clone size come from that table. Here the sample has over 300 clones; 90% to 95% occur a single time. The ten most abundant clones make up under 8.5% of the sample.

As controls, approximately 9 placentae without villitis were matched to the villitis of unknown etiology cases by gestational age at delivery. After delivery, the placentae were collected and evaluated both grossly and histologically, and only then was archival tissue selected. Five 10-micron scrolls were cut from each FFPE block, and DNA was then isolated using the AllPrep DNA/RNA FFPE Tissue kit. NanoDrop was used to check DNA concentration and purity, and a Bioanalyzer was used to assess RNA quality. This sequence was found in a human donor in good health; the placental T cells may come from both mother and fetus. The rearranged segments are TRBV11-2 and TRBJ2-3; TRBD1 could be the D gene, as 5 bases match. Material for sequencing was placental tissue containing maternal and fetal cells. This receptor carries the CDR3 CASSQRSRARSSSTDTQYF. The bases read TGTGCCAGCAGCCAAAGGTCCAGGGCCCGTTCATCTAGCACAGATACGCAGTATTTT.